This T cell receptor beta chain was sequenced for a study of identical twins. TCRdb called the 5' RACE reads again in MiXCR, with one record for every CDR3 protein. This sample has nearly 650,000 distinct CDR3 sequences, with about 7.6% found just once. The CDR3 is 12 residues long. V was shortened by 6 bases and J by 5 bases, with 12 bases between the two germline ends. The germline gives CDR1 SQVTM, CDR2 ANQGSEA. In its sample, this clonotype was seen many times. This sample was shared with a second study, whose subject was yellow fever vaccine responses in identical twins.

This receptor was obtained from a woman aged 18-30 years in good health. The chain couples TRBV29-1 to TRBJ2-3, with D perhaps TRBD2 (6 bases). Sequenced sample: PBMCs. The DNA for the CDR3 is TGCAGCGTATCTTGGGGGGAAGATACGCAGTATTTT. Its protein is CSVSWGEDTQYF.